In this sample, the clone carrying this TCR beta chain turned up many times. The germline V gene encodes CDR1 MDHEN and CDR2 SYDVKM. The CDR3 is 17 amino acids. V was pared by 5 bases and J by 0 bases, with 17 bases between. This entry comes from a study of prognosis after radiotherapy for stage I lung cancer. Overall study: Patients with stage I non-small cell lung cancer joined the study from April 2018 through January 2019.

Researchers used two-round multiplex PCR to amplify TCR beta CDR3 starting from genomic DNA. For every TRBV and TRBJ gene, a specific primer was used in first-round PCR. TCRdb independently ran MiXCR on the multiplex PCR reads; one entry per CDR3 protein. The sample lists about 30,000 distinct CDR3 sequences; around a third were seen once. Each of two time points yielded around 6 milliliters of peripheral venous blood. This chain uses TRBV28 with TRBJ1-3; D might be TRBD1 (5 bases). The TCR sequence derives from a donor of 50 years or more with non-small cell lung cancer. The specimen comprised PBMCs, sampled before or after stereotactic body radiation therapy (not recorded which). The CDR3 DNA sequence: TGTGCCAGCAGTGTGGTGGGGCGCAGGGACTCTGGAAACACCATATATTTT. Translation gives CASSVVGRRDSGNTIYF.